These 14 T cell receptor beta chains share one sample of origin, sequenced in a study of spatial heterogeneity in lung cancer. Each CDR3 protein gets one entry after TCRdb re-called the 5' RACE reads with MiXCR. The sample carries 45,000 or so distinct CDR3 sequences, approximately 10% recorded once. Time point described: sample taken at primary tumor resection. Unsorted samples of tumor, nontumor lung or frozen PBMC had their whole RNA sequenced. Sequenced material: PBMCs, taken at surgery. The receptor source for this set is a female donor with early-stage non-small cell lung cancer.

For this clonotype: At one boundary the junction diverges from the germline segment, which might be a read error. The gene calls are TRBV5-4 and TRBJ2-5, with 16 bases fitting TRBD2. The CDR3 is 18 residues long. Germline CDR1 and CDR2: SGHNT and YYREEE (reference sequence). The CDR3 bases are TGTGCCAGCAGCTTGAAGGGGACTAGCGGGGGGGCCCAACAGACCCAGTACTTC. Encoded protein: CASSLKGTSGGAQQTQYF.

The chain couples TRBV5-6 to TRBJ2-2, with D perhaps being TRBD1 or TRBD2 (5 bases each). The V gene's germline CDR1 is SGHDT and CDR2 YYEEEE. The ends were cut back, 2 bases at V and 0 bases at J, with 11 bases in the middle. CDR3 length: 16 residues. The CDR3 nucleotides read TGTGCCAGCAGCTTCCATGGGGGTTCGAACACCGGGGAGCTGTTTTTT. Translating it yields CASSFHGGSNTGELFF.

The chain combines TRBV9 with TRBJ2-1; D is possibly TRBD1 (5 bases). Germline V CDR1 and CDR2: SGDLS, YYNGEE. The V end lost 0 bases, the J end lost 10 bases, and 11 bases lay between the germline ends. The CDR3 has 13 amino acids. The CDR3 here is CASSVVQGKEQFF. The DNA of the CDR3 is TGTGCCAGCAGCGTAGTGCAGGGCAAAGAGCAGTTCTTC. The complete variable domain, with remaining parts taken from reference TRBV9 and TRBJ2-1, reads DSGVTQTPKHLITATGQRVTLRCSPRSGDLSVYWYQQSLDQGLQFLIQYYNGEERAKGNILERFSAQQFPDLHSELNLSSLELGDSALYFCASSVVQGKEQFFGPGTRLTVL.

This clonotype has at least ten counts. The rearrangement links TRBV20-1 to TRBJ2-2; 7 bases are shared with TRBD1. Looked up from germline, CDR1 is DFQATT and CDR2 is SNEGSKA (reference sequence). Trimming cost V 3 bases and J 6 bases; bases outside gene matches: 7. There are 14 residues in the CDR3. The CDR3 region is CSARVNRGAGELFF. CDR3 sequence (DNA): TGCAGTGCTAGGGTTAACAGGGGTGCCGGGGAGCTGTTTTTT.

This chain joins TRBV7-2 and TRBJ2-3; D is unclear. V was trimmed by 0 bases and J by 1 base, leaving 8 bases between them. Germline V gene sequence: CDR1 SGHTA, CDR2 FQGNSA. CDR3 size: 15 residues. The CDR3 loop reads CASSLALLGTDTQYF. CDR3 nucleotide sequence: TGTGCCAGCAGCTTAGCCCTCCTAGGCACAGATACGCAGTATTTT.

The sample holds a few counts of this clonotype. V and J are TRBV2 and TRBJ2-1, with no clear D. The germline gives CDR1 SNHLY, CDR2 FYNNEI. The CDR3 has 13 residues. V was pared by 4 bases and J by 10 bases, with 14 bases between. The DNA for the CDR3 is TGTGCCAGCAGTGTCGGTACACAAACGGAGCAGTTCTTC. It yields the protein CASSVGTQTEQFF.

The chain recombines TRBV7-9 with TRBJ2-5; 7 bases align to TRBD1. V lost 4 bases and J lost 5; bases outside the gene matches: 13. The CDR3 is 16 residues long. Looked up from germline, CDR1 is SEHNR and CDR2 is FQNEAQ (reference sequence). The CDR3 loop reads CASSWTGIGGRETQYF. The CDR3 DNA is TGTGCCAGCAGCTGGACCGGGATAGGGGGCCGGGAGACCCAGTACTTC. Based on the CDR3 plus reference TRBV7-9 and TRBJ2-5, the full variable domain is DTGVSQNPRHKITKRGQNVTFRCDPISEHNRLYWYRQTLGQGPEFLTYFQNEAQLEKSRLLSDRFSAERPKGSFSTLEIQRTEQGDSAMYLCASSWTGIGGRETQYFGPGTRLLVL.

This clonotype was recorded a few times. The rearrangement joins TRBV5-4 to TRBJ2-5, with D possibly being TRBD1 or TRBD2 (5 bases each). Germline CDR1 and CDR2: SGHNT and YYREEE (reference sequence). The CDR3 spans 14 residues. The V end was cut by 4 bases, the J end by 1 base, with 11 bases between. CDR3 coding DNA: TGTGCCAGCAGCGGCAGGGACGGCCAAGAGACCCAGTACTTC. Amino acids: CASSGRDGQETQYF.

Regarding this clonotype: One end of the junction fails to match germline, which may point to a read error. The V gene is TRBV2, the J gene TRBJ2-7; D remains ambiguous. Per the germline V gene, CDR1 is SNHLY and CDR2 is FYNNEI. The CDR3 loop spans 12 amino acids. This chain's CDR3 is CASTEGPYEQYF. The CDR3 coding sequence is TGTGCCAGCACTGAAGGGCCCTACGAGCAGTACTTC.

This clonotype was seen only a few times. V is TRBV2 and J is TRBJ1-4; 9 nucleotides line up with TRBD1. The CDR3 has 15 amino acids. CDR1 and CDR2 (germline): SNHLY, FYNNEI. Trimming removed 6 bases from V and 7 bases from J; junction bases left unmatched: 9. The CDR3: CASRDRGTRFEKLFF. The CDR3 region has the DNA TGTGCCAGCAGAGACAGGGGGACGCGCTTTGAAAAACTGTTTTTT.

This clonotype was counted many times. The V and J genes are TRBV5-1 and TRBJ2-6; D possibly corresponds to TRBD2 (6 bases). The CDR3 runs 15 residues. CDR1 is SGHRS, CDR2 YFSETQ, per germline. V lost 3 bases to trimming and J lost 1 base, with 8 bases between them. The CDR3 DNA sequence: TGCGCCAGCAGCTCTGGGGGGTCTGGGGCCAACGTCCTGACTTTC. Protein sequence: CASSSGGSGANVLTF.

The chain links TRBV29-1 to TRBJ2-3; 8 nucleotides agree with TRBD1. There are 12 residues in the CDR3. Germline lookup yields CDR1 SQVTM and CDR2 ANQGSEA. In DNA form, the CDR3 reads TGCAGTGACAGGGGTCGAACAGATACGCAGTATTTT. Translating it yields CSDRGRTDTQYF.

This clonotype was picked up a small number of times. The genes are TRBV7-6 and TRBJ2-1, with D uncertain. CDR3 length: 17 residues. Per germline, CDR1 SGHVS and CDR2 FNYEAQ. Trimming took off 2 bases at V and 0 bases at J, with 14 bases between the two ends. The CDR3 DNA follows: TGTGCCAGCAGCTTATCAACACCTGTAACCTCCTACAATGAGCAGTTCTTC. Translating it yields CASSLSTPVTSYNEQFF.

Comments on this clonotype: One end of the junction does not line up with germline, which may come from a read error. This chain uses TRBV10-3 with TRBJ1-1, with D uncertain. In germline, CDR1 is ENHRY, CDR2 SYGVKD. The CDR3 is 13 amino acids. CDR3 protein: CAIKAGMNTVAFF. CDR3 DNA: TGTGCCATCAAGGCAGGAATGAACACTGTAGCTTTCTTT.